This T cell receptor (beta chain) was sequenced during a study of shared clonotypes between healthy human individuals (TCRdb year 2020). Background on the whole study: A few men and a couple of women, aged 18 to 49 years, made up the cohort. For each donor, CD4 naive and CD4 memory were each run on three plates, CD8 naive on two plates, and CD8 memory on one plate. The study deeply sequenced blood TCR repertoires of several healthy adults to estimate repertoire size and the extent of clonotype sharing between individuals. To increase sequencing depth and limit assay-specific biases, TCR repertoire library preparation and sequencing were carried out by different laboratories using diverse techniques. Between about 0.9 and 9 billion PBMCs per donor were obtained by leukapheresis. General study outcomes and caveats: Naive subsets generally had larger estimated clonotype richness than memory subsets. Sampling was limited to blood, and TCR repertoires in tissue likely differ from TCR repertoires in blood. Based on pairwise subsampling, the degree of clonotype sharing among donors was expected to be affected by sequencing depth. Compared with non-shared clonotypes, clonotypes shared by all four sorted-subset donors had higher generation probabilities. Because the study included only a small number of donors, the genetic and exposure-history diversity represented was limited. Rarefaction of sorted-subset datasets indicated incomplete sequencing despite the large sequencing depth. About 5% of naive CD4, 3% to 4% of naive CD8, about 2.5% of memory CD4, and around 0.4% of memory CD8 clonotypes were shared across several donors.

With respect to this clone: Its recognized antigen is unknown. Base qualities are not recorded, but no much larger clone differs from it by a single base.

TCR CDR3 regions were amplified from genomic DNA by multiplex PCR using the deep immunoSEQ assay. Extracted genomic DNA from each cell subset was spread evenly across all wells of several immunoSEQ 96-well plates, with each plate serving as a replicate. For sorted subsets, roughly 200 ng of genomic DNA, equivalent to some 30,000 T cell genomes, went into each replicate PCR. Purified libraries were measured with a Qubit 3.0 fluorometer, size-checked on a Bioanalyzer 2100, and measured again with the KAPA Library Quantification kit. A separate single-read 150-cycle Illumina NextSeq 550 flow cell was used to sequence each immunoSEQ 96-well plate. The authors' pipeline ran thus. Because only junctional sequences without quality scores were contained in the immunoSEQ output, filtering matching that applied to full-length reads could not be performed. To assign V/J genes and CDR3, sequences were annotated using PyIR, a Python wrapper for IgBLAST v1.9, with IMGT germline references. Any read was removed if the V/J assignment was weak (E-value above 1e-6), the CDR3 was missing, or the read contained stop codons, out-of-frame junctions, or ambiguous translated residues. V3J clonotypes were defined by identical inferred V gene, J gene, and CDR3 amino acid sequence. Percentage overlap between repertoires was calculated by dividing the number of shared unique clonotypes by the size of the smaller repertoire. Three approaches were used to assess repertoire richness: RTK rarefaction, the Chao1 estimator, and Recon v2.1 estimates of unobserved clonotypes. For all TCRbeta clonotypes obtained by the gDNA method from a few donors, generation probabilities were computed with OLGA. TCRdb mirrors the immuneACCESS table, restricted to in-frame sequences. Some clones are absent from its copies; in checked studies, under half trace to an unresolved V gene, and the reason for the others is unknown. Clone size and the V and J calls come from that table; the DNA yielded D and trimming. The sample has 2 million to 2.5 million clones on record, approximately 94% of them singletons. The biggest ten clones account for approximately 0.13% of the sample.

The donors were healthy, HIV-negative adults who had no recently reported acute infections or vaccinations. All donors were Caucasian adults living in Nashville, Tennessee, USA. CD4+ T cells were enriched by magnetic negative selection; naive cells were then positively selected on CD45RA, and the negative fraction formed the memory subset. Blood was collected by leukapheresis, and PBMCs were isolated by Ficoll-Histopaque density gradient centrifugation and then cryopreserved in liquid nitrogen vapor phase. Analytical flow cytometry was used to check the purity and quantity of each magnetically sorted T cell population. From each sorted fraction, genomic DNA was isolated and quantified by UV absorbance on a Nanodrop 2000c. At the junction V is shortened by 0 bases and J by 3 bases, with 15 bases in between. The CDR3 starts with the cysteine, ends with the phenylalanine, and has 16 residues. CDR3 DNA only is kept here, 48 bases in frame from base 1. From the germline V gene, CDR1 is LGHNA and CDR2 is YSLEER.

The source is a young man in good health. The material sequenced was naive CD4+ T cells sorted from blood. The cell subset or site label corresponds to: CD45RA+ positively selected. In this chain, TRBV4-3 is recombined with TRBJ2-7; TRBD1 is a weak D gene call, 6 bases matching. Here the CDR3 is given as CASSQDVGTTNYEQYF. The DNA sequence is given as TGCGCCAGCAGCCAAGATGTCGGGACAACAAACTACGAGCAGTACTTC.